Listed below are T cell receptor beta chains from one sample, sequenced in a study of T cell repertoires in cytomegalovirus infection. TCRdb re-called the reads through MiXCR, storing one row per CDR3 protein. The sample carries some 400,000 distinct CDR3 sequences, around a sixth recorded once. The sequenced sample was PBMCs. These receptors all stem from a human donor in good health (CMV status not recorded). Some clones in this sample may be carry-over from other donors' samples. The CDR3 runs from the conserved cysteine through the conserved F or W. D genes are given only for firm matches. The size entry is marked missing in some rows and otherwise reads once, few, many or a size class.

cdr3_aa,cdr3_nt,v_call,d_call,j_call,clone_size
CASSFSRDTSF,TGTGCCAGCAGTTTTAGCCGGGACACGAGCTTC,TRBV5-5,-,TRBJ1-2,-
CASSQRAEYNEQFF,TGCGCCAGCAGCCAGCGGGCAGAATACAATGAGCAGTTCTTC,TRBV4-3,-,TRBJ2-1,-
CASSLWSLGGNEQFF,TGTGCCAGCAGCTTGTGGTCTCTAGGGGGCAATGAGCAGTTCTTC,TRBV7-4,-,TRBJ2-1,-
CASSLSRGVNYGYTF,TGTGCCAGCAGCTTAAGCAGGGGGGTTAACTATGGCTACACCTTC,TRBV7-9,TRBD1,TRBJ1-2,-
CSAPVPPSYEQYF,TGCAGTGCACCGGTCCCACCCTCCTACGAGCAGTACTTC,TRBV20-1,-,TRBJ2-7,-
CASSSSGATEAFF,TGTGCCAGCAGCTCGTCAGGGGCCACTGAAGCTTTCTTT,TRBV11-3,-,TRBJ1-1,few
CASSVRDLGEKLFF,TGTGCCAGCAGCGTCCGGGACCTGGGGGAAAAACTGTTTTTT,TRBV11-2,-,TRBJ1-4,-
CASSPPGGLAGTYEQYF,TGTGCCAGCAGCCCACCCGGGGGACTAGCGGGGACCTACGAGCAGTACTTC,TRBV7-6,TRBD2,TRBJ2-7,many
CATLRGVGNTGELFF,TGTGCCACCCTCAGGGGCGTCGGGAACACCGGGGAGCTGTTTTTT,TRBV10-3,-,TRBJ2-2,few
CASSPSESAAKNIQYF,TGTGCCAGCTCACCCTCAGAGAGCGCGGCCAAAAACATTCAGTACTTC,TRBV18,-,TRBJ2-4,few
CASGLVLSGEAYNEQFF,TGTGCTAGTGGTTTGGTACTTTCGGGGGAAGCCTACAATGAGCAGTTCTTC,TRBV12-5,-,TRBJ2-1,many
CASRPALGRGADTQYF,TGTGCCAGCCGCCCTGCGCTGGGGCGTGGCGCAGATACGCAGTATTTT,TRBV6-5,-,TRBJ2-3,many
CASSAHQSPPYGYTF,TGTGCCAGCAGCGCCCACCAGTCACCTCCTTATGGCTACACCTTC,TRBV9,-,TRBJ1-2,-
CASSLVWLDEQFF,TGTGCCAGCAGCTTAGTGTGGCTAGATGAGCAGTTCTTC,TRBV7-2,-,TRBJ2-1,few
CASSSSVAGGPHEQFF,TGTGCCAGCAGCAGCTCGGTAGCGGGAGGGCCCCATGAGCAGTTCTTC,TRBV11-3,TRBD2,TRBJ2-1,many
CASRPKGGFLPYEQFF,TGTGCCAGCAGACCCAAAGGGGGTTTTCTCCCCTATGAGCAGTTCTTC,TRBV7-9,-,TRBJ2-1,many
CASNSLGNSNQPQHF,TGTGCCAGCAACTCTCTCGGGAATAGCAATCAGCCCCAGCATTTT,TRBV2,-,TRBJ1-5,-
CASSIRQGAAIDTQYF,TGTGCCAGCAGTATCCGACAGGGGGCAGCAATTGATACGCAGTATTTT,TRBV27,TRBD1,TRBJ2-3,-
CASSLLVSDSPLHF,TGTGCCAGCAGCTTACTCGTCTCAGATTCACCCCTCCACTTT,TRBV7-6,-,TRBJ1-6,many
CASSFAGEPHYGEQFF,TGTGCCAGCAGCTTTGCGGGAGAACCCCATTACGGTGAGCAGTTCTTC,TRBV7-2,TRBD2,TRBJ2-1,many
CASRPRTAYNEQFF,TGTGCCAGCAGACCTCGGACAGCCTACAATGAGCAGTTCTTC,TRBV6-2/TRBV6-3,-,TRBJ2-1,-
CASSTTGSDTQYF,TGTGCCAGTAGTACGACAGGGTCAGATACGCAGTATTTT,TRBV19,TRBD1,TRBJ2-3,-